This T cell receptor beta chain is from a study of blood T cell repertoires in COVID-19. The CDR3 runs to 14 residues. Germline-derived CDR1 and CDR2 are SGHAT and FQNNGV. V was pared by 7 bases and J by 4 bases, with 8 bases of the junction left unmatched. Original analysis: Nucleated cell counts were estimated from reference gene primer amplification. Profiled with immunoSEQ multiplex PCR; TCRdb holds only in-frame clones, not every one. V and J calls and clone size follow that table, whereas D and trimming were derived from the DNA. In the table there are 110,000 to 150,000 clones, 88% of which are singletons.

Sequenced sample: peripheral blood. This chain uses TRBV11-2 with TRBJ2-7; 9 bases fit TRBD1. The receptor's source is a woman aged 60-75 years with acute or convalescent COVID-19. The CDR3 DNA reads TGTGCCAGCACCACTAGACAGGGGGTATACGAGCAGTACTTC. Its protein is CASTTRQGVYEQYF. The entire variable domain, with the rest obtained from reference TRBV11-2 and TRBJ2-7, is as follows: EAGVAQSPRYKIIEKRQSVAFWCNPISGHATLYWYQQILGQGPKLLIQFQNNGVVDDSQLPKDRFSAERLKGVDSTLKIQPAKLEDSAVYLCASTTRQGVYEQYFGPGTRLTVT.